This T cell receptor beta chain was captured in a study of shared clonotypes between healthy human individuals. The study's findings and limits: Relative to memory subsets, naive subsets generally showed larger estimated richness. When compared with the clonotypes that were shared by all four sorted-subset donors, the non-shared clonotypes turned out to have lower generation probabilities.

Germline CDR1 and CDR2: SGHNT and YYREEE (reference sequence). Losses at the gene ends were 3 bases for V and 3 bases for J; bases not matched to a gene: 6. This CDR3 is built from 14 residues. Naive CD8 isolation took CD45RO-negative cells positively selected for CCR7 and excluded terminally differentiated effector memory CD45RA+ cells. In the case of this clone: Its antigen is not identified.

Here immunoSEQ multiplex PCR was the method, and the copy in TCRdb shows in-frame clones only, minus some. The sample gives hundreds of thousands of clones, 92% of which show up once; around 24% is in the top ten. This TCR was recovered from a man aged 25-45 years in good health. V and J are TRBV5-4 and TRBJ2-7, with 7 bases identical to TRBD1. The material sequenced was naive CD8+ T cells sorted from blood. CDR3 sequence: CASSSRDSNYEQYF. For the CDR3, the DNA is TGTGCCAGCAGCTCACGGGACAGCAACTACGAGCAGTACTTC.